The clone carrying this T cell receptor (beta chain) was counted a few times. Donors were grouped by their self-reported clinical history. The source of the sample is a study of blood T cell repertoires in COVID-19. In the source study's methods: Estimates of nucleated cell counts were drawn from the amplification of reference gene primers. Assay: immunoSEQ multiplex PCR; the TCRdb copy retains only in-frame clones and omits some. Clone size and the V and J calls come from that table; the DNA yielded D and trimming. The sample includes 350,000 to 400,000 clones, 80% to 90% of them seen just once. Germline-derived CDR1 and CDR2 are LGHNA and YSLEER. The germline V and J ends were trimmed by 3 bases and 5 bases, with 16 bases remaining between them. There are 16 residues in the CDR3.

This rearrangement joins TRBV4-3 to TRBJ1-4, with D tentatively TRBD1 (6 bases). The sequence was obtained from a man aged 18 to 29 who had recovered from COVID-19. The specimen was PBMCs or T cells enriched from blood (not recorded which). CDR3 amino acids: CASSHQYREENEKLFF. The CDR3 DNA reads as TGCGCCAGCAGCCACCAATACAGGGAAGAAAATGAAAAACTGTTTTTT.